A single sample gave rise to the 27 T cell receptor beta chains below, sequenced in a study of post-analysis software for immune sequencing data (dated by TCRdb to between 2014 and 2016). Broad study findings and their caveats: Patients showed significantly higher frequencies than controls for 4 or 5 TRBV segments, among them TRBV5-6, TRBV5-1 and TRBV20-1.

The library relied on PCR. The run used an Illumina HiSeq 2500. Unique molecular identifiers were incorporated into TCR beta cDNA libraries to reduce PCR and sequencing biases. TCRdb trimmed the raw reads at Q25, called clones with MiXCR and kept productive beta chains. Every entry covers one CDR3 protein and lists the most common genes and DNA from its rows. Present in this sample are 750,000 to 900,000 distinct CDR3 sequences, roughly 46% of which were seen just once. 4.9% of the sample comes from the top ten. For these TCRs, the target antigens are not known. Sequenced sample: blood. The receptors were gathered from a girl between 10 and 17 years old with multiple sclerosis.

The CDR3 loop is CSAWRADTQYF. The DNA of the CDR3 is TGCAGTGCTTGGAGGGCAGATACGCAGTATTTT. The chain recombines TRBV20-1 with TRBJ2-3, with D maybe TRBD2 (6 bases). The CDR3 is 11 residues long. CDR1 and CDR2 from the germline V gene are DFQATT and SNEGSKA (reference sequence). Trimming left V 5 bases short and J 4 bases short, with 7 bases between.

The gene calls are TRBV20-1 and TRBJ2-4; tentative D call: TRBD1 (9 bases). The end of the DNA is better explained by TRBJ2-7, so the J call may be wrong. The germline V gene has CDR1 DFQATT and CDR2 SNEGSKA (reference sequence). CDR3 length equals 15 residues. The CDR3 nucleotides are TGCAGTGCTAGAGCAGTCGGACAGGGGACTAGCGAGCAGTACTTC. Translating gives CSARAVGQGTSEQYF.

This clonotype was counted at least ten times. The V and J genes are TRBV20-1 and TRBJ2-5; TRBD2 matches 9 bases. This CDR3 has 12 amino acids. Germline V gene sequence: CDR1 DFQATT, CDR2 SNEGSKA (reference sequence). CDR3 in DNA: TGCAGCGCCAGGACTAGCGCGGAGACCCAGTACTTC. This sequence encodes CSARTSAETQYF.

DNA of the CDR3: TGTGCCAGCAGCGCCGATGTGGCCAGCGGGGCCCGGGGCTACGAGCAGTACTTC. The encoded protein is CASSADVASGARGYEQYF. This rearrangement joins TRBV9 to TRBJ2-7, with 7 bases that match TRBD2. The germline CDR1 and CDR2 sequences are SGDLS and YYNGEE. Trimming at V came to 3 bases and at J to 3 bases, leaving 18 bases not matched to a gene. The CDR3 extends over 18 amino acids.

This clonotype occurred a few times. The chain carries TRBV15 and TRBJ2-1, with 7 bases lining up with TRBD2. V shed 11 bases and J 9 bases; nucleotides not matched to a gene: 13. CDR1 LNHNV and CDR2 YYDKDF come from the germline V gene (reference sequence). The CDR3 has 13 residues. The CDR3 sequence is CAASSGSLGEQFF. Written as DNA, the CDR3 is TGTGCCGCCTCTAGCGGAAGCCTCGGTGAGCAGTTCTTC.

This clonotype was counted between two and nine times. The chain joins TRBV3-1 to TRBJ1-2, with no clear D. Trimming left V 1 base short and J 8 bases short, with 11 bases between. CDR3 length equals 13 residues. Germline-derived CDR1 and CDR2 are LGHDT and YNNKEL (reference sequence). The CDR3 DNA reads TGTGCCAGCAGCCAAGTCCGGGCGGGCGGCTACACCTTC. It encodes CASSQVRAGGYTF.

The chain carries TRBV27 and TRBJ2-1; D remains ambiguous. From germline, CDR1 is MNHEY and CDR2 SMNVEV (reference sequence). This CDR3 contains 13 residues. Between the trimmed V and J ends, which lost 8 bases and 9 bases, there was a span of 17 bases. DNA for the CDR3: TGTGCCAGCGCTACTGGGCTAGTCGGTGAGCAGTTCTTC. Its protein product is CASATGLVGEQFF.

The genes are TRBV29-1 and TRBJ2-3; no firm D call. This CDR3 contains 14 residues. Germline lookup yields CDR1 SQVTM and CDR2 ANQGSEA. The V gene lost 4 bases and the J gene lost 1 base, with 12 bases spanning the gap. DNA for the CDR3: TGCAGCGTTGTGAAGGACGTGGGCACAGATACGCAGTATTTT. It codes for CSVVKDVGTDTQYF.

This clonotype was counted a few times. The V and J genes are TRBV6-6 and TRBJ2-1, with TRBD2 identical over 10 bases. Trimming took 2 bases from V and 10 from J; bases not matched to a gene: 8. The CDR3 totals 15 residues. Germline loops: CDR1 MNHNY, CDR2 SVGAGI (reference sequence). CDR3 amino acids: CASSYPSGREGEQFF. The CDR3 nucleotides are TGTGCCAGCAGTTACCCCAGCGGGAGGGAAGGAGAGCAGTTCTTC.

The chain recombines TRBV7-2 with TRBJ2-3, with 8 bases matching TRBD1. Germline CDR1 is SGHTA and CDR2 is FQGNSA. Germline trimming cut 3 bases from V and 6 bases from J; bases unmatched to any gene: 8. The CDR3 has 15 amino acids. In nucleotides, the CDR3 is TGTGCCAGCAGCTTCTCCGGACAGGGAATGGATACGCAGTATTTT. Translation gives CASSFSGQGMDTQYF.

The chain combines TRBV4-3 with TRBJ2-1; the match to TRBD2 covers 7 bases. Germline V gives CDR1 LGHNA, CDR2 YSLEER. The CDR3 is made up of 15 amino acids. The V segment lost 5 bases and the J segment 2 bases; nucleotides outside the gene matches: 6. DNA for the CDR3: TGCGCCAGCAGCACGGGAGGAGAAGCCTACAATGAGCAGTTCTTC. It translates to CASSTGGEAYNEQFF.

The chain links TRBV12-3 or TRBV12-4 to TRBJ2-7; D gene unclear. The J call may be wrong; the DNA end is better matched by TRBJ2-4. The CDR3 is 11 amino acids. The CDR3 spells CASMVGNIQYF. The CDR3 DNA follows: TGTGCCAGCATGGTGGGGAACATTCAGTACTTC.

Worth noting for this clonotype: A much larger clone sits a single nucleotide away, making a read error possible. The chain joins TRBV6-6 to TRBJ2-1; no clear D gene. Trimming shortened V by 4 bases and J by 10 bases, and 14 bases separated the two germline ends. The CDR3 length is 13 residues. CDR1 MNHNY and CDR2 SVGAGI come from the germline V gene (reference sequence). The CDR3 DNA follows: TGTGCCAGCAGTTTTGGTGGAGCCTACGAGCAGTTCTTC. Its translation is CASSFGGAYEQFF.

This clonotype was detected a few times. The V and J genes are TRBV5-6 and TRBJ2-1; D is unresolved. Trimming stripped 4 bases from V and 2 bases from J, with 7 bases between. Germline assignment: CDR1 SGHDT and CDR2 YYEEEE. The CDR3 covers 13 residues. CDR3 sequence: CASSTITYNEQFF. Here the CDR3 DNA reads TGTGCCAGCAGCACTATTACCTACAATGAGCAGTTCTTC.

V is TRBV14 and J is TRBJ1-5; D unclear. This CDR3 is built from 14 residues. Germline CDR1 is SGHDN and CDR2 is FVKESK. Trimming took 1 base from V and 6 from J, leaving 10 bases between them. The CDR3 nucleotides read TGTGCCAGCAGCCAAGGGGAAAGAATTCAGCCCCAGCATTTT. The encoded protein is CASSQGERIQPQHF.

This clonotype was recorded once. J is TRBJ2-7 and V is TRBV20-1, with D unclear. The DNA end favors TRBJ2-5, so the J call may be wrong. The CDR3 extends over 13 amino acids. CDR1 is DFQATT, CDR2 SNEGSKA, per germline (reference sequence). CDR3 sequence (DNA): TGCAGTGCTAGAGATGGGTTAGCCGGGACCCAGTACTTC. Translating gives CSARDGLAGTQYF.

The chain is built from TRBV7-2 and TRBJ2-1; 7 nucleotides line up with TRBD2. The J segment lost 9 bases and the V segment lost 1 base, leaving 3 bases of the junction unmatched. The CDR3 runs to 13 residues. Per germline, CDR1 SGHTA and CDR2 FQGNSA. CDR3 nucleotides: TGTGCCAGCAGCTTAGAACGGGAGGTTGAGCAGTTCTTC. This codes for CASSLEREVEQFF.

This clonotype appeared many times. This sequence joins TRBV9 and TRBJ2-1; unclear D gene. Trimming cost V 2 bases and J 0 bases, with 6 bases left between them. The CDR3 runs to 14 residues. Germline V gene lookup returns CDR1 SGDLS and CDR2 YYNGEE. CDR3 in amino acids: CASSVGSSYNEQFF. In DNA form, the CDR3 reads TGTGCCAGCAGCGTCGGATCCTCCTACAATGAGCAGTTCTTC.

The chain carries TRBV4-2 and TRBJ1-2; 7 nucleotides line up with TRBD1. CDR1 and CDR2 from the germline V gene are LGHNA and YNFKEQ. The V and J ends lost 1 base and 7 bases, in that order; junction bases with no gene match: 12. The CDR3 totals 16 residues. The CDR3 protein is CASSQGLEGAQTGYTF. DNA of the CDR3: TGTGCCAGCAGCCAAGGTCTCGAGGGGGCGCAAACTGGCTACACCTTC.

V usage is TRBV15 and J usage is TRBJ2-1, with D perhaps TRBD1 (6 bases). V was clipped by 8 bases and J by 2 bases, with 7 bases between them. This CDR3 is 12 amino acids long. Germline loops: CDR1 LNHNV, CDR2 YYDKDF (reference sequence). In nucleotides, the CDR3 is TGTGCCACCGGGACACCCTACAATGAGCAGTTCTTC. Its translation is CATGTPYNEQFF. The full variable domain, its missing parts supplied by reference TRBV15 and TRBJ2-1, is DAMVIQNPRYQVTQFGKPVTLSCSQTLNHNVMYWYQQKSSQAPKLLFHYYDKDFNNEADTPDNFQSRRPNTSFCFLDIRSPGLGDTAMYLCATGTPYNEQFFGPGTRLTVL.

This chain uses TRBV29-1 with TRBJ2-1; 13 positions match TRBD2. This CDR3 is built from 16 residues. Germline V gene sequence: CDR1 SQVTM, CDR2 ANQGSEA. Germline trimming cut 2 bases from V and 8 bases from J; bases unmatched to any gene: 9. CDR3 residues: CSVEQGLAGVRDEQFF. CDR3 nucleotide sequence: TGCAGCGTTGAACAAGGACTAGCGGGAGTTCGGGATGAGCAGTTCTTC.

The chain uses TRBV12-3 or TRBV12-4 and TRBJ2-7; a weak D match, TRBD1 (5 bases). CDR3 size: 13 residues. Trimming cost V 5 bases and J 6 bases, with 14 bases left between them. CDR3 DNA: TGTGCCAGCAGTAGGGGTCCCCCCATCGAGCAGTACTTC. This gives the protein CASSRGPPIEQYF.

The CDR3 DNA sequence: TGTGCCAGCAGCTTAGTGGGGGCCAATGAGCAGTACTTC. This codes for CASSLVGANEQYF. The chain has TRBV5-6 and TRBJ2-7, with D maybe TRBD1 (6 bases). V lost 2 bases and J 7 bases, leaving 13 bases between the germline ends. The CDR3 runs 13 residues. Germline V gene lookup returns CDR1 SGHDT and CDR2 YYEEEE.

The V gene is TRBV20-1, the J gene TRBJ2-7, with D maybe TRBD2 (5 bases). V was clipped by 0 bases and J by 2 bases, with 14 bases between them. Germline V lookup: CDR1 DFQATT, CDR2 SNEGSKA (reference sequence). The CDR3 covers 15 residues. The CDR3, as DNA: TGCAGTGCTAGAGATAGGGCGGAGGCCGCCTACGAGCAGTACTTC. Amino acids: CSARDRAEAAYEQYF.

The table lists this clonotype with a few counts. This chain joins TRBV7-9 and TRBJ2-4; weak D call: TRBD1 (6 bases). Between the trimmed V and J ends, which lost 5 bases and 7 bases, there was a span of 18 bases. CDR1 and CDR2 from the germline V gene are SEHNR and FQNEAQ (reference sequence). This CDR3 spans 15 amino acids. CDR3 amino acids: CASSTPQGGVNIQYF. CDR3 bases: TGTGCCAGCAGCACCCCACAGGGTGGCGTTAACATTCAGTACTTC.

The chain has TRBV28 and TRBJ2-7; no definite D call. Germline V gene sequence: CDR1 MDHEN, CDR2 SYDVKM. The CDR3 spans 11 residues. Trimming cost V 6 bases and J 6 bases, with 9 bases left between them. The CDR3 loop reads CASSPRIEQYF. CDR3 in DNA: TGTGCCAGCAGCCCCCGAATCGAGCAGTACTTC.

This chain joins TRBV20-1 and TRBJ2-7, with D perhaps TRBD1 (5 bases). The germline V gene encodes CDR1 DFQATT and CDR2 SNEGSKA (reference sequence). The CDR3 is made up of 15 amino acids. Trimming stripped 3 bases from V and 0 bases from J, with 15 bases between. The CDR3 sequence: CSARGKGPNSYEQYF. The CDR3 DNA reads TGCAGTGCTAGGGGGAAGGGGCCTAACTCCTACGAGCAGTACTTC.